This TCR beta chain was recovered during a study of shared clonotypes between healthy human individuals. Deep level was the assay's run setting. Repertoires were generated with immunoSEQ multiplex PCR, while TCRdb's copy carries only in-frame clones and drops some. Of about 2 million clones in the sample, about 95% are singletons; the top ten hold more than 0.95%. General study points: Generally, naive subsets (rather than memory subsets) showed larger estimated richness. Against clonotypes common to all four donors, non-shared ones had lower generation probabilities.

The V and J ends lost 4 bases and 2 bases respectively, with 12 bases between them. The CDR3 sequence is 14 residues long. Germline CDR1 SGHNT, CDR2 YYREEE (reference sequence). Naive CD8 cells lacked CD45RO, underwent positive selection for CCR7 and left out terminally differentiated effector memory CD45RA+ cells. On this clone: As yet, its antigen is unknown.

This sequence joins TRBV5-4 and TRBJ1-2; D is perhaps TRBD1 (5 bases). The origin of this receptor is a man aged 18-30 years in good health. The sample comprised naive CD8+ T cells sorted from blood. The CDR3 is CASSEGPGNYGYTF. CDR3 DNA: TGTGCCAGCAGCGAGGGACCGGGGAACTATGGCTACACCTTC. The full variable domain, rest sourced from reference TRBV5-4 and TRBJ1-2, is ETGVTQSPTHLIKTRGQQVTLRCSSQSGHNTVSWYQQALGQGPQFIFQYYREEENGRGNFPPRFSGLQFPNYSSELNVNALELDDSALYLCASSEGPGNYGYTFGSGTRLTVV.